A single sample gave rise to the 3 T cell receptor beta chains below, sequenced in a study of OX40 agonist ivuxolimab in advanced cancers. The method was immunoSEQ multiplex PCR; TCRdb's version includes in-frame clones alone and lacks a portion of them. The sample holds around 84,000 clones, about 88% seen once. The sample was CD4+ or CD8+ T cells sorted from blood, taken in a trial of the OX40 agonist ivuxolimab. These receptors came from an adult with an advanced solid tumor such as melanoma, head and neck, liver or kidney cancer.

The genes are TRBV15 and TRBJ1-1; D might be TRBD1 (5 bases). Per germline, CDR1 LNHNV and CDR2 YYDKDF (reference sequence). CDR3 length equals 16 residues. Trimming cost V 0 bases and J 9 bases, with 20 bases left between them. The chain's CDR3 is CATSRDRARGTLKAFF. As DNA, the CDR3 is TGTGCCACCAGCAGAGACCGAGCGCGGGGGACCCTGAAAGCTTTCTTT.

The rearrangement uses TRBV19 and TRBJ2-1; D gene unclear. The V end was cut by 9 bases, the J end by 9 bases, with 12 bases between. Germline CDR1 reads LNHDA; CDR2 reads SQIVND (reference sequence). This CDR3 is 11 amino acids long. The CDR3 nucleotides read TGTGCCAGCTCAGTGCGCGGTGAGCAGTTCTTC. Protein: CASSVRGEQFF.

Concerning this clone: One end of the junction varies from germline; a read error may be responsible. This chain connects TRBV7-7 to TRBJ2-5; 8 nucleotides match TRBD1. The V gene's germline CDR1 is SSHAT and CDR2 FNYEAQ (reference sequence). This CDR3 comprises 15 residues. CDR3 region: CASSFGTGGQETQYF. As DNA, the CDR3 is TGTGCTAGCAGCTTTGGGACAGGCGGGCAAGAGACCCAGTACTTC.